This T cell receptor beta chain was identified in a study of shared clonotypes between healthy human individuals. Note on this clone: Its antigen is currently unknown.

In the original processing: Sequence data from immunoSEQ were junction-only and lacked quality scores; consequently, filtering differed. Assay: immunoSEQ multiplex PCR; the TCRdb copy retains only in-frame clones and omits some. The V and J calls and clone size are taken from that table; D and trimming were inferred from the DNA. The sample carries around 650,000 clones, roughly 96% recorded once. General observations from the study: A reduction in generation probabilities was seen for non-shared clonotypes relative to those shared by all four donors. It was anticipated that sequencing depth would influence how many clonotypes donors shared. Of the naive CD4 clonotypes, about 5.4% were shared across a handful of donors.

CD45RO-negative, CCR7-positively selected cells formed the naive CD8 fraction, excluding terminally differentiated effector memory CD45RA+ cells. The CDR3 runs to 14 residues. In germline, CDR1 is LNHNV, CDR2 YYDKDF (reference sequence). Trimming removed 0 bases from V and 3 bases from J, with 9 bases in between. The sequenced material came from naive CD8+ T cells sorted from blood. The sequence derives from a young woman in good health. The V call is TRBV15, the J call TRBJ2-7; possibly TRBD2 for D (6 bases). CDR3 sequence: CATSRDGGIYEQYF. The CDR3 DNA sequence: TGTGCCACCAGCAGAGATGGCGGGATCTACGAGCAGTACTTC.